This T cell receptor (beta chain) came from a study of T cell responses to AZD1222 COVID-19 vaccine. Regarding the study as a whole: Clonal diversity may have been underestimated in mostly white British donors. At study baseline, merely more than 5 AZD1222 recipients were seropositive.

Only in-frame clones appear in the TCRdb table, and some are missing; sequencing was by immunoSEQ multiplex PCR. The sample consists of fewer than 110,000 clones, around 90% of them appearing once. Germline V gene sequence: CDR1 MGHRA, CDR2 YSYEKL. Trimming took 3 bases from V and 4 from J, leaving 19 bases between them. This CDR3 is 16 amino acids long. About this clone itself: Its matching antigen is unknown.

The source was peripheral blood, collected 28 days after the second AZD1222 dose. This receptor was identified in an adult who received the AZD1222 COVID-19 vaccine. The rearrangement uses TRBV4-1 and TRBJ2-7, with D maybe TRBD1 (7 bases). The CDR3 DNA is TGCGCCAGCAGCCACGAGAATTCAGGGGGGAGGTACGAGCAGTACTTC. Protein product: CASSHENSGGRYEQYF.